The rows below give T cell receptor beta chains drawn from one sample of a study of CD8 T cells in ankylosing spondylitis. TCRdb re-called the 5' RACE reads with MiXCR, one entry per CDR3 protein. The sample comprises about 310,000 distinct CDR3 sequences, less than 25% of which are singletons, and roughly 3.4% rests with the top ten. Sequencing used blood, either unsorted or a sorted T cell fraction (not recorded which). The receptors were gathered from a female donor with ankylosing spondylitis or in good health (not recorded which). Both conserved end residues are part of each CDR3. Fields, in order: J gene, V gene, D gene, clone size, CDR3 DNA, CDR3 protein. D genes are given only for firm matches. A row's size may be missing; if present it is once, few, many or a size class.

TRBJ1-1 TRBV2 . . TGTGCCAGCAGGGGTGGTACTATGAACACTGAAGCTTTCTTT CASRGGTMNTEAFF
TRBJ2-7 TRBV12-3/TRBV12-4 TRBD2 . TGTGCCAGCAGTCGACTAGCGGGGAGGGACGAGCAGTACTTC CASSRLAGRDEQYF
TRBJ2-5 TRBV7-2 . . TGTGCCAGCAGCTTTACCAGGGGAGAGACCCAGTACTTC CASSFTRGETQYF
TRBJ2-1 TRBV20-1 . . TGCAGTGCGAGGTTAGCGAGTAGCTCCTACAATGAGCAGTTCTTC CSARLASSSYNEQFF
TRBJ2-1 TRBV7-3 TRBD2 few TGTGCCAGCAGCCGGACTAGACTTTCCTACAATGAGCAGTTCTTC CASSRTRLSYNEQFF
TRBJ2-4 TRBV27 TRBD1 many TGTGCCAGCAGTTTTGGGACAGGGGACGCAGCCAAAAACATTCAGTACTTC CASSFGTGDAAKNIQYF
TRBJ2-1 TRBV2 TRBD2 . TGTGCCAGCAGTGAAATGGGGACTAGCGAGGCCAATGAGCAGTTCTTC CASSEMGTSEANEQFF
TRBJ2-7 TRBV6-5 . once TGTGCCAGCAGTTCGGGGACGTTCACCTACGAGCAGTACTTC CASSSGTFTYEQYF
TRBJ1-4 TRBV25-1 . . TGTGCCAGCACCTTGGGGGGAACTAATGAAAAACTGTTTTTT CASTLGGTNEKLFF
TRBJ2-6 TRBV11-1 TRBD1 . TGTGCCAGCAGCTCCTTGGGACAGGGCAGCACTGGGGCCAACGTCCTGACTTTC CASSSLGQGSTGANVLTF
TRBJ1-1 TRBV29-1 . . TGCAGCGTTGGGAGGGATCAGAACACTGAAGCTTTCTTT CSVGRDQNTEAFF
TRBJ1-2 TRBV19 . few TGTGCCAGTAGTTTCCACGGGACTCCCGGCGGGAATGGCTACACCTTC CASSFHGTPGGNGYTF
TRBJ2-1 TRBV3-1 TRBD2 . TGTGCCAGCAGCCAAGAGGCGCTAGCGGGAGGGTGGGAGCAGTTCTTC CASSQEALAGGWEQFF
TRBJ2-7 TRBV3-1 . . TGTGCCAGCAGCCAAGATAATCTGGTTCGCGAGCAGTACTTC CASSQDNLVREQYF
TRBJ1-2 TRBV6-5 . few TGTGCCATCAAGGGAGGGGAGGGCTACACCTTC CAIKGGEGYTF